This T cell receptor beta chain was documented in a study of a mutant IDH1 vaccine in newly diagnosed glioma (dated by TCRdb to 2020 to 2022). Broadly, across the study: Patients were given eight vaccinations, in weeks 1, 3, 5, 7, 11, 15, 19 and 23, which matched visits V03 through V10. Vaccination started 4-6 weeks after radiotherapy alone, or was given together with temozolomide cycles in the groups whose treatment included chemotherapy. Of the approximately 33 treated patients, approximately 60% were male and approximately 40% were female, and the mean age was 40.4 years. Prior to enrollment, standard therapy consisting of radiotherapy alone, temozolomide alone, or radiochemotherapy with temozolomide had been administered to patients, with the combination being received by most patients. Six visits were used for peripheral blood collection: V03 (baseline), V05, V07, V10, V12 and V13. For exploratory analyses, approximately 25 treated patients had longitudinal TCRB deep sequencing done wherever samples were available. The research as a whole found: The authors stated that sample limitations prevented analyses of patient blood samples from being reproduced. Selection of PBMC samples for TCRB deep sequencing was based on availability. Immune responses induced by the vaccine were seen in over 80% of patients across multiple MHC alleles. No apparent relationship was observed between pseudoprogression and alterations in the top peripheral T cell clonotypes detected by TCRB sequencing.

The CDR3, cysteine through phenylalanine, is 15 amino acids long. Only CDR3 DNA is held: 45 bases, read in frame from base 1. For this chain, trimming is 2 bases at the V end and 4 bases at the J end, and the number of junction bases without a gene match is 5. CDR1 and CDR2 are drawn from the germline V gene (reference sequence): MNHEY, SMNVEV. The time point tag for this specimen amounts to: week 11, during vaccination. Each vaccine dose was 300 ug of a 20-mer mutant IDH1 peptide in Montanide, given subcutaneously with topical imiquimod. All donors had newly diagnosed IDH1-mutant astrocytomas of WHO grade 3 or 4 that showed loss of nuclear ATRX. The samples were drawn from NOA16, a multicentre, single-arm, open-label phase I trial in Germany that tested a mutant IDH1 peptide vaccine in humans for the first time. Genomic DNA for TCRB sequencing was isolated from EDTA blood with the DNeasy Blood and Tissue Kit.

Worth noting for this clone: Its antigen is still unknown. No base quality values were provided; no much bigger clone lies one nucleotide off.

Receptor amplification or capture employed the immunoSEQ multiplex PCR assay. Rearranged TCR beta chain sequences were amplified with the hsTCRB Kit following the manufacturer's protocol. TCRB libraries were sequenced on an Illumina MiSeq. As for how the authors treated the data: The proprietary platform of the kit vendor was used for demultiplexing, trimming and gene mapping. Sourced from immuneACCESS, this table was stored by TCRdb with only in-frame sequences that have V and J called. A share of the clones is absent; for the studies checked, an unresolved V gene accounts for under half, and the remainder has no known explanation. D and trimming come from the DNA, and the V and J calls and clone size come from that table. The sample contains about 64,000 clones, 65% to 85% of them found a single time. 8.5% to 9.5% of the sample belongs to the ten largest clones.

The receptor comes from a woman aged 45-65 years with glioma. The sequence links TRBV27 to TRBJ2-3; TRBD1 aligns with 8 central bases. Sequencing was performed on PBMCs, taken from a glioma patient whose treatment included an IDH1 peptide vaccine. The DNA sequence is TGTGCCAGCAGTTTAGTGTCAGGGGGCGCAGATACGCAGTATTTT. This gives the protein CASSLVSGGADTQYF.